One sample yielded the 29 T cell receptor beta chains listed below, sequenced in a study of blood T cell repertoires in COVID-19. Generated by immunoSEQ multiplex PCR, the TCRdb table keeps only in-frame clones and is missing some. The data hold 98,000 or so clones, with about 87% observed a single time. What was sequenced was peripheral blood. These receptors came from a man between 50 and 59 years old with acute or convalescent COVID-19.

The rearrangement links TRBV6-6 to TRBJ1-5, with a tentative D call TRBD1 (6 bases). The CDR3 runs to 13 residues. Trimming stripped 7 bases from V and 7 bases from J, with 14 bases between. CDR1 and CDR2 (germline): MNHNY, SVGAGI (reference sequence). The CDR3 DNA is TGTGCCAGCACCCTACAGGGTGGGCAGCCCCAGCATTTT. This codes for CASTLQGGQPQHF.

The V and J genes are TRBV7-6 and TRBJ2-1; D is ambiguous. Germline-derived CDR1 and CDR2 are SGHVS and FNYEAQ. Trimming pared 4 bases from V and 3 bases from J, leaving 10 bases between. The CDR3 has 14 residues. CDR3 in DNA: TGTGCCAGCAGCTCCCTGGCTAGCTACAATGAGCAGTTCTTC. Residues: CASSSLASYNEQFF.

The rearrangement uses TRBV7-9 and TRBJ2-3; 13 nucleotides line up with TRBD2. J gave up 4 bases and V 2 bases, and 9 bases lay outside the gene matches. Per germline, CDR1 SEHNR and CDR2 FQNEAQ (reference sequence). This CDR3 is 18 amino acids long. CDR3 in DNA: TGTGCCAGCAGCTTAACTAGCGGGAGGGCCCCCAAACCAGATACGCAGTATTTT. It codes for CASSLTSGRAPKPDTQYF.

V and J are TRBV11-3 and TRBJ2-7; D call uncertain. This CDR3 spans 13 amino acids. Trimming removed 0 bases from V and 3 bases from J, with 6 bases in between. Looked up from germline, CDR1 is SGHNT and CDR2 is YENEEA. The DNA of the CDR3 is TGTGCCAGCAGCTTAGATGAGGACTACGAGCAGTACTTC. This gives the protein CASSLDEDYEQYF. Based on the CDR3 plus reference TRBV11-3 and TRBJ2-7, the full variable domain is EAGVVQSPRYKIIEKKQPVAFWCNPISGHNTLYWYLQNLGQGPELLIRYENEEAVDDSQLPKDRFSAERLKGVDSTLKIQPAELGDSAVYLCASSLDEDYEQYFGPGTRLTVT.

In this sample, this clone turned up a few times. This chain links TRBV5-6 with TRBJ2-2; 10 bases line up with TRBD1. The germline gives CDR1 SGHDT, CDR2 YYEEEE. V lost 4 bases to trimming and J lost 4 bases; unmatched junction nucleotides: 4. This CDR3 region has 15 residues. CDR3: CASSLGQGITGELFF. The CDR3 DNA is TGTGCCAGCAGCCTGGGACAGGGGATCACCGGGGAGCTGTTTTTT.

The sample holds one count of this clone. This chain uses TRBV28 with TRBJ1-1; D is possibly TRBD1 (5 bases). Germline assignment: CDR1 MDHEN and CDR2 SYDVKM. Trimming stripped 3 bases from V and 2 bases from J, with 13 bases between. The CDR3 is 15 residues long. CDR3 bases: TGTGCCAGCAGTTTGGGGGGAACGATAAACACTGAAGCTTTCTTT. It encodes CASSLGGTINTEAFF.

The chain combines TRBV5-6 with TRBJ2-7, with unresolved D. The V gene lost 6 bases and the J gene lost 2 bases, with 18 bases spanning the gap. This CDR3 spans 15 amino acids. CDR1 is SGHDT, CDR2 YYEEEE, per germline. The CDR3 coding sequence is TGTGCCAGCAAGATCCGGTCGGTCCAAACCTACGAGCAGTACTTC. Protein product: CASKIRSVQTYEQYF.

The rearrangement uses TRBV10-3 and TRBJ2-2; maybe TRBD2 (5 bases). V lost 0 bases to trimming and J lost 6 bases, with 8 bases between them. The germline V gene has CDR1 ENHRY and CDR2 SYGVKD. The CDR3 is 14 residues long. The DNA of the CDR3 is TGTGCCATCAGTGAGTCGAATAGCGCCGGGGAGCTGTTTTTT. It codes for CAISESNSAGELFF.

This rearrangement joins TRBV6-5 to TRBJ2-2; D not resolved. Germline CDR1 MNHEY, CDR2 SVGAGI. CDR3 size: 12 residues. V was trimmed by 2 bases and J by 5 bases, leaving 3 bases between them. Here the CDR3 DNA reads TGTGCCAGCAGTTACCGGACCGGGGAGCTGTTTTTT. Amino acid sequence: CASSYRTGELFF.

The chain carries TRBV6-5 and TRBJ2-7; no reliable D call. Germline V CDR1 and CDR2: MNHEY, SVGAGI. Trimming shortened V by 5 bases and J by 2 bases, and 7 bases separated the two germline ends. This CDR3 has 12 amino acids. CDR3 DNA: TGTGCCAGCAGTACAGTGACCTACGAGCAGTACTTC. It is translated as CASSTVTYEQYF.

The chain uses TRBV5-6 and TRBJ1-2; no reliable D call. Germline V CDR1 and CDR2: SGHDT, YYEEEE. Trimming left V 4 bases short and J 4 bases short, with 14 bases between. The length of the CDR3 is 14 residues. CDR3 coding DNA: TGTGCCAGCAGCGGGGTGCGGGTTGGCTATGGCTACACCTTC. It specifies CASSGVRVGYGYTF.

This chain uses TRBV12-5 with TRBJ1-6, with 7 bases fitting TRBD1. The CDR3 totals 15 residues. The trim removed 1 base at V and 7 bases at J, leaving 4 bases unmatched. Germline V gene sequence: CDR1 LGHNT, CDR2 FRNRAP. As DNA, the CDR3 is TGTGCTAGTGGTTTGGATACAGGGGTCAATTCACCCCTCCACTTT. Translating it yields CASGLDTGVNSPLHF.

The V call is TRBV19, the J call TRBJ1-5; tentatively, D is TRBD1 (5 bases). This CDR3 is 14 amino acids long. CDR1 is LNHDA, CDR2 SQIVND, per germline (reference sequence). Trimming left V 5 bases short and J 0 bases short, with 8 bases between. The chain's CDR3 is CASSWQGSNQPQHF. The CDR3 coding sequence is TGTGCCAGTAGTTGGCAGGGTAGCAATCAGCCCCAGCATTTT.

The genes are TRBV12-5 and TRBJ1-5; D possibly corresponds to TRBD1 (5 bases). Germline V gene lookup returns CDR1 LGHNT and CDR2 FRNRAP. Trimming stripped 6 bases from V and 0 bases from J, with 9 bases between. CDR3 size: 14 residues. The CDR3 bases are TGTGCTAGTGGGCCTAGGGGTAGCAATCAGCCCCAGCATTTT. This sequence encodes CASGPRGSNQPQHF.

The chain recombines TRBV25-1 with TRBJ2-7, with TRBD1 as a possible D gene (5 bases). CDR3 length equals 14 residues. The germline CDR1 and CDR2 sequences are MGHDK and SYGVNS. Trimming removed 5 bases from V and 1 base from J, with 12 bases in between. The CDR3: CASSSRDTSYEQYF. The CDR3 DNA reads TGTGCCAGCAGTTCCAGGGATACGTCCTACGAGCAGTACTTC.

This clone was seen a handful of times. The chain carries TRBV29-1 and TRBJ1-1; no clear D gene. CDR1 is SQVTM and CDR2 is ANQGSEA in the germline V gene. The CDR3 is 15 residues long. The V gene lost 7 bases and the J gene lost 2 bases, with 20 bases spanning the gap. CDR3 sequence: CSALGPGRRNTEAFF. The CDR3, as DNA: TGCAGCGCCCTAGGTCCCGGGAGAAGAAACACTGAAGCTTTCTTT.

This sequence joins TRBV5-1 and TRBJ1-2; possibly TRBD1 for D (6 bases). Between the trimmed V and J ends, which lost 4 bases and 2 bases, there was a span of 15 bases. The CDR3 sequence is 15 residues long. CDR1 and CDR2 (germline): SGHRS, YFSETQ. This CDR3 is CASSPRGGLNYGYTF. The CDR3 nucleotides are TGCGCCAGCAGCCCGAGGGGGGGTCTGAACTATGGCTACACCTTC. Complete variable domain (other parts from reference TRBV5-1 and TRBJ1-2): KAGVTQTPRYLIKTRGQQVTLSCSPISGHRSVSWYQQTPGQGLQFLFEYFSETQRNKGNFPGRFSGRQFSNSRSEMNVSTLELGDSALYLCASSPRGGLNYGYTFGSGTRLTVV.

This clone was recorded once. The CDR3, as DNA: TGTGCCACCAGCAGAGATCGGTTAGGAGACAATGAGCAGTTCTTC. Its protein product is CATSRDRLGDNEQFF. The chain has TRBV15 and TRBJ2-1; D is unresolved. The V and J ends lost 0 bases and 5 bases respectively, with 11 bases between them. CDR1 and CDR2 from the germline V gene are LNHNV and YYDKDF (reference sequence). This CDR3 is 15 amino acids long.

This chain uses TRBV10-1 with TRBJ1-2, with 9 bases fitting TRBD1. Trimming at V came to 6 bases and at J to 4 bases, leaving 6 bases not matched to a gene. This CDR3 is built from 14 residues. The germline V gene has CDR1 WNHNN and CDR2 SYGVQD (reference sequence). CDR3 sequence (DNA): TGCGCCAGCAGCGGGACAGGGTTCAGCTATGGCTACACCTTC. Its protein product is CASSGTGFSYGYTF.

This rearrangement joins TRBV28 to TRBJ2-4, with D possibly matching TRBD1 (6 bases). The V end was cut by 2 bases, the J end by 0 bases, with 8 bases between. Germline CDR1 and CDR2: MDHEN and SYDVKM. The CDR3 is 15 amino acids. The CDR3 sequence: CASSLGQLAKNIQYF. Here the CDR3 DNA reads TGTGCCAGCAGTTTAGGACAGCTAGCCAAAAACATTCAGTACTTC.

The rearrangement links TRBV5-4 to TRBJ1-3; the D gene is possibly TRBD1 (5 bases). The V gene lost 3 bases and the J gene lost 3 bases, with 10 bases spanning the gap. Germline V CDR1 and CDR2: SGHNT, YYREEE (reference sequence). The CDR3 totals 14 residues. The DNA for the CDR3 is TGTGCCAGCAGCTCACAGGAATTTGGAAACACCATATATTTT. Protein sequence: CASSSQEFGNTIYF.

The chain combines TRBV10-1 with TRBJ2-2; D not certain. Germline V gene data show CDR1 as WNHNN and CDR2 as SYGVQD (reference sequence). The CDR3 spans 16 residues. V shed 4 bases and J shed 0 bases, with 12 bases lying between them. For the CDR3, the DNA is TGCGCCAGCAGTGGACACGACGCAACGAACACCGGGGAGCTGTTTTTT. Protein product: CASSGHDATNTGELFF.

V is TRBV10-1 and J is TRBJ2-7; 10 nucleotides match TRBD1. The trim removed 7 bases at V and 7 bases at J, leaving 7 bases unmatched. The CDR3 is made up of 13 amino acids. The germline gives CDR1 WNHNN, CDR2 SYGVQD (reference sequence). For the CDR3, the DNA is TGCGCCAGCACCGGGACAGGGGCTAAAGAGCAGTACTTC. This gives the protein CASTGTGAKEQYF.

The chain uses TRBV7-6 and TRBJ1-1; no firm D call. This CDR3 is built from 14 residues. With 0 bases removed from V and 3 bases from J, the gap between germline ends came to 8 bases. The germline V gene encodes CDR1 SGHVS and CDR2 FNYEAQ. DNA for the CDR3: TGTGCCAGCAGCTTAGCGGGCGGGCACACTGAAGCTTTCTTT. Encoded protein: CASSLAGGHTEAFF.

The genes are TRBV9 and TRBJ2-1, with D possibly matching TRBD2 (7 bases). The CDR3 is made up of 16 amino acids. Germline V gene sequence: CDR1 SGDLS, CDR2 YYNGEE. V dropped 3 bases and J dropped 2 bases, with 15 bases sitting between them. The CDR3 bases are TGTGCCAGCAGCGCGAAGGGGGGGATCGCCTACAATGAGCAGTTCTTC. Translation gives CASSAKGGIAYNEQFF.

This chain connects TRBV2 to TRBJ2-6; 8 bases agree with TRBD1. The CDR3 is 16 amino acids. The J segment lost 1 base and the V segment lost 11 bases, leaving 10 bases of the junction unmatched. The germline gives CDR1 SNHLY, CDR2 FYNNEI. Here the CDR3 reads CACGDRGNSGANVLTF. The CDR3 bases are TGTGCCTGCGGAGACAGGGGAAATTCTGGGGCCAACGTCCTGACTTTC.

V usage is TRBV5-1 and J usage is TRBJ1-2, with D perhaps TRBD1 (5 bases). The CDR3 loop spans 14 amino acids. Germline values: CDR1 SGHRS, CDR2 YFSETQ. Between the trimmed V and J ends, which lost 0 bases and 6 bases, there was a span of 12 bases. CDR3 coding DNA: TGCGCCAGCAGCTTGGGGTGGGACTTGGATGGCTACACCTTC. It translates to CASSLGWDLDGYTF.

In its sample, this clone was seen once. The chain carries TRBV12-3 or TRBV12-4 and TRBJ1-2; D gene uncertain. Trimming removed 2 bases from V and 8 bases from J, with 12 bases in between. The length of the CDR3 is 13 residues. CDR3 DNA sequence: TGTGCCAGCAGTTTATTAGTCTCCAAGGGCTACACCTTC. It yields the protein CASSLLVSKGYTF.

The chain couples TRBV6-5 to TRBJ2-1; D possibly corresponds to TRBD2 (6 bases). Between the trimmed V and J ends, which lost 7 bases and 12 bases, there was a span of 22 bases. CDR3 length: 14 amino acids. Germline CDR1 and CDR2: MNHEY and SVGAGI. CDR3 sequence: CASIRTRGGLRQFF. For the CDR3, the DNA is TGTGCCAGCATTCGAACGCGGGGCGGTTTGAGGCAGTTCTTC.